The T cell receptor (beta chain) described here comes from a study of shared clonotypes between healthy human individuals. As for the study in general: Ranging from 18 to 49 in age, donors were two women and a few men. Three plates each covered CD4 naive and memory; CD8 naive two, CD8 memory one. Findings of the study overall: Naive subsets typically showed greater estimated richness than memory subsets.

CDR3 size: 15 residues. The germline V gene has CDR1 SGDLS and CDR2 YYNGEE. V was pared by 4 bases and J by 1 base, with 11 bases between. Remarks on this clone: The antigen remains unidentified.

Naive CD8 cells were CD45RO-negative, positively selected for CCR7, excluding terminally differentiated effector memory CD45RA+ cells. All the donors were Caucasian adults who lived in Nashville, Tennessee. Produced via immunoSEQ multiplex PCR; TCRdb's table is partial and in-frame only. The repertoire consists of over 2 million clones, with 85% to 95% occurring once and the leading ten covering roughly 1%. The sample consisted of naive CD8+ T cells sorted from blood. The TCR originated in a man younger than 35 in good health. The V call is TRBV9, the J call TRBJ2-2; D not certain. The CDR3 region is CASSTRTQNTGELFF. The CDR3 DNA reads TGTGCCAGCAGCACCCGGACCCAGAACACCGGGGAGCTGTTTTTT.